The next 19 T cell receptor beta chains were all read from a single sample in a study of T cell responses to AZD1222 COVID-19 vaccine. Sequencing used immunoSEQ multiplex PCR; TCRdb keeps in-frame clones, though not all of them. Of tens of thousands of clones detected, approximately 87% appear once; the ten largest clones hold approximately 4.5%. The sequencing used peripheral blood, collected on day 0 of MenACWY control vaccination. These receptor sequences come from an adult in good health.

The V call is TRBV15, the J call TRBJ2-1; D is possibly TRBD2 (6 bases). The CDR3 totals 14 residues. Trimming cost V 0 bases and J 9 bases, with 12 bases left between them. CDR1 LNHNV and CDR2 YYDKDF come from the germline V gene (reference sequence). As DNA, the CDR3 is TGTGCCACCAGCAGAGAGGCGGGATCCGGTGAGCAGTTCTTC. Its translation is CATSREAGSGEQFF.

CDR3 nucleotides: TGCGCCAGCAGCTTCCAGCGGCCCTACAATGAGCAGTTCTTC. Amino acid sequence: CASSFQRPYNEQFF. The rearrangement links TRBV5-1 to TRBJ2-1; TRBD2 is a possible D gene (5 bases). V gave up 2 bases and J gave up 2 bases, with 8 bases separating them. The CDR3 is 14 residues long. CDR1 SGHRS and CDR2 YFSETQ come from the germline V gene.

The genes are TRBV7-9 and TRBJ1-1, with D uncertain. This CDR3 contains 14 residues. The ends were cut back, 5 bases at V and 1 base at J, with 11 bases in the middle. Per the germline V gene, CDR1 is SEHNR and CDR2 is FQNEAQ (reference sequence). The CDR3 here is CASSTETPNTEAFF. DNA for the CDR3: TGTGCCAGCAGCACAGAAACTCCGAACACTGAAGCTTTCTTT.

With respect to this clone: A junction boundary mismatches the germline segment, possibly from a read error. V and J are TRBV4-2 and TRBJ2-7; D is undetermined. Germline lookup yields CDR1 LGHNA and CDR2 YNFKEQ. The CDR3 totals 12 residues. CDR3 in DNA: TGTACCAGCAGCCACCCCCCCTACGAGCAGTACTTC. Its protein product is CTSSHPPYEQYF.

The rearrangement uses TRBV6-5 and TRBJ2-1, with 8 bases matching TRBD2. Looked up from germline, CDR1 is MNHEY and CDR2 is SVGAGI. The V and J ends lost 4 bases and 10 bases, in that order; junction bases with no gene match: 12. The CDR3 loop spans 15 amino acids. CDR3 region: CASSLGSGSVDEQFF. CDR3 coding DNA: TGTGCCAGCAGTTTAGGGAGCGGGAGCGTAGACGAGCAGTTCTTC.

The chain carries TRBV6-5 and TRBJ1-2; TRBD1 is a possible D gene (5 bases). V was cut by 7 bases and J by 7 bases, with 22 bases left in between. The CDR3 extends over 15 amino acids. The germline V gene encodes CDR1 MNHEY and CDR2 SVGAGI. The CDR3 here is CASTITHLRDGGYTF. In nucleotides, the CDR3 is TGTGCCAGCACCATAACCCACCTCAGGGACGGTGGCTACACCTTC.

The DNA of the CDR3 is TGTGCCAGCAGCTTCTCTGGAGGAGATACGCAGTATTTT. Residues: CASSFSGGDTQYF. The chain combines TRBV7-9 with TRBJ2-3, with a possible D match to TRBD2 (5 bases). This CDR3 has 13 amino acids. Germline assignment: CDR1 SEHNR and CDR2 FQNEAQ (reference sequence). V dropped 3 bases and J dropped 5 bases, with 9 bases sitting between them.

This rearrangement joins TRBV5-1 to TRBJ2-1; D is perhaps TRBD2 (6 bases). Between the trimmed V and J ends, which lost 6 bases and 13 bases, there was a span of 20 bases. This CDR3 comprises 13 residues. Looked up from germline, CDR1 is SGHRS and CDR2 is YFSETQ. CDR3 protein: CASNSGSSGIQFF. The CDR3 DNA reads TGCGCCAGCAATAGTGGTAGTAGCGGAATACAGTTCTTC.

This clone turned up a few times. The V and J genes are TRBV3-1 (or the pseudogene TRBV3-2) and TRBJ1-2; the match to TRBD1 covers 7 bases. Germline V gene sequence: CDR1 LGHDT, CDR2 YNNKEL (reference sequence). V trimming: 6 bases; J trimming: 3 bases; junction bases outside the gene matches: 7. This CDR3 region has 14 residues. For the CDR3, the DNA is TGTGCCAGCAGGACTGCAGGGGGTGACTATGGCTACACCTTC. Protein sequence: CASRTAGGDYGYTF.

V gene TRBV5-1 combines with J gene TRBJ1-3; no clear D. The CDR3 runs to 16 residues. Per germline, CDR1 SGHRS and CDR2 YFSETQ. The V gene lost 0 bases and the J gene lost 0 bases, with 10 bases spanning the gap. CDR3 region: CASSLEQSLSGNTIYF. CDR3 nucleotides: TGCGCCAGCAGCTTGGAACAGAGCCTCTCTGGAAACACCATATATTTT.

V and J are TRBV21-1 and TRBJ1-2; TRBD1, the table's D call, lacks a check against the DNA. TRBV21-1 is flagged as a pseudogene. This CDR3 has 19 amino acids. CDR3 sequence: CASSEGTGGKESENYGYTF. The CDR3 DNA reads as TGTGCCAGCAGCGAGGGGACAGGGGGAAAGGAGTCAGAGAACTATGGCTACACCTTC.

The chain combines TRBV5-1 with TRBJ2-1; TRBD2 aligns across 9 bases. Germline lookup yields CDR1 SGHRS and CDR2 YFSETQ. V was pared by 1 base and J by 7 bases, with 6 bases of the junction left unmatched. The CDR3 loop spans 15 amino acids. The CDR3 sequence is CASSLPLAGTNEQFF. The DNA for the CDR3 is TGCGCCAGCAGCTTGCCGCTAGCGGGAACAAATGAGCAGTTCTTC.

This chain joins TRBV5-6 and TRBJ2-1; D is uncertain. Trimming left V 4 bases short and J 7 bases short, with 12 bases between. Germline V lookup: CDR1 SGHDT, CDR2 YYEEEE. This CDR3 region has 13 residues. The CDR3 coding sequence is TGTGCCAGCAGCCCCGATAAGAGGAATGAGCAGTTCTTC. Translated: CASSPDKRNEQFF.

The V and J genes are TRBV7-2 and TRBJ2-1, with D hard to call. Germline V lookup: CDR1 SGHTA, CDR2 FQGNSA. The CDR3 loop spans 15 amino acids. The V and J ends lost 3 bases and 2 bases respectively, with 11 bases between them. The CDR3 reads CASSLQSSTYNEQFF. In DNA, the CDR3 is TGTGCCAGCAGCTTGCAATCTAGTACCTACAATGAGCAGTTCTTC.

The chain is built from TRBV5-4 and TRBJ1-1; unclear D gene. In germline, CDR1 is SGHNT, CDR2 YYREEE (reference sequence). The CDR3 runs 12 residues. Trimming left V 4 bases short and J 5 bases short, with 9 bases between. The CDR3 is CASSIGRTEAFF. CDR3 in DNA: TGTGCCAGCAGCATAGGACGGACTGAAGCTTTCTTT.

V is TRBV7-9 and J is TRBJ1-1; D ambiguous. CDR1 and CDR2 from the germline V gene are SEHNR and FQNEAQ (reference sequence). Trimming took 1 base from V and 5 from J, leaving 14 bases between them. The CDR3 runs 15 residues. The CDR3 is CASSLGIGVRTEAFF. CDR3 nucleotide sequence: TGTGCCAGCAGCTTAGGTATTGGGGTAAGAACTGAAGCTTTCTTT.

This clone was seen only once. The chain recombines TRBV3-1 (or the pseudogene TRBV3-2) with TRBJ1-1; TRBD1 might be the D (5 bases). The CDR3 consists of 17 residues. Germline V gives CDR1 LGHDT, CDR2 YNNKEL (reference sequence). Trimming left V 1 base short and J 9 bases short, with 24 bases between. The CDR3, as DNA: TGTGCCAGCAGCCAAGCTTTCGGCGGGACGGTCATTTCTAAAGCTTTCTTT. This gives the protein CASSQAFGGTVISKAFF.

In DNA form, the CDR3 reads TGTGCCACCAGTTCCGGGACAGGGAGTTCACCCCTCCACTTT. It yields the protein CATSSGTGSSPLHF. The rearrangement uses TRBV24-1 and TRBJ1-6, with TRBD1 identical over 9 bases. Germline V gives CDR1 KGHDR, CDR2 SFDVKD. The CDR3 length is 14 residues. V trimming: 6 bases; J trimming: 9 bases; junction bases outside the gene matches: 5.

V usage is TRBV6-2 or TRBV6-3 and J usage is TRBJ2-5, with D perhaps assigned TRBD1 or TRBD2 (5 bases each). The CDR3 totals 14 residues. Trimming cost V 3 bases and J 1 base, with 9 bases left between them. Germline-derived CDR1 and CDR2 are MNHEY and SVGEGT. CDR3 sequence: CASSYGGPQETQYF. The CDR3 coding sequence is TGTGCCAGCAGTTATGGGGGACCCCAAGAGACCCAGTACTTC.